This T cell receptor beta chain appears in the sequencing data of a study of T cells in Graves' hyperthyroidism and ophthalmopathy. Germline assignment: CDR1 MGHRA and CDR2 YSYEKL. V gave up 3 bases and J gave up 0 bases; unmatched junction bases: 5. This CDR3 has 16 residues. Regions amplified from RNA transcripts were the TCR beta CDR3 regions. HTBI primers were used for first-round RT-PCR of the TCR CDR3. TCRdb used MiXCR to reprocess the multiplex PCR reads, holding one entry per CDR3 protein. This sample yields roughly 180,000 distinct CDR3 sequences, of which 9.4% are seen a single time; roughly a fifth belongs to the top ten.

V gene TRBV4-1 combines with J gene TRBJ1-5, with TRBD1 matching over 7 bases. Sequencing was carried out using blood. This sequence was found in a woman younger than 35 with Graves' hyperthyroidism that later progressed to Graves' ophthalmopathy. In DNA form, the CDR3 reads TGCGCCAGCAGCCAGTACGGGACAGCTAGCAATCAGCCCCAGCATTTT. As protein: CASSQYGTASNQPQHF.